These 29 T cell receptor beta chains were all obtained from the same sample, sequenced in a study of CD8+ T cells in alopecia areata. RNA extraction was followed by reverse transcription into cDNA, which acted as the sequencing template. Data came from immunoSEQ multiplex PCR; TCRdb stores just in-frame clones and leaves some out. The sample includes 200,000 to 250,000 clones, roughly two fifths of them seen just once. Treatment defined: oral pan-JAK inhibitor, 5-10 mg twice daily. Sequencing used CD4+ T cells sorted from blood, obtained at roughly week 30, from a patient treated with tofacitinib. The source of these receptors is a human donor with alopecia areata.

The V call is TRBV6-5, the J call TRBJ2-7; 8 bases align to TRBD2. This CDR3 has 15 amino acids. Losses at the gene ends were 4 bases for V and 3 bases for J; bases not matched to a gene: 8. CDR1 and CDR2 from the germline V gene are MNHEY and SVGAGI. The CDR3 protein is CASSSPRLANYEQYF. The CDR3 nucleotides are TGTGCCAGCAGTTCGCCCCGACTAGCGAACTACGAGCAGTACTTC.

Only a few counts were recorded for this clone. The chain uses TRBV15 and TRBJ2-7, with TRBD1 matching over 11 bases. CDR1 is LNHNV and CDR2 is YYDKDF in the germline V gene (reference sequence). The CDR3 sequence is 15 residues long. The V segment lost 5 bases and the J segment 6 bases; nucleotides outside the gene matches: 9. Here the CDR3 reads CATSDRTGGFGEQYF. The CDR3 DNA follows: TGTGCCACCAGCGACCGGACAGGGGGCTTCGGCGAGCAGTACTTC.

This clone was seen a handful of times. V usage is TRBV5-1 and J usage is TRBJ2-2, with D possibly being TRBD1 (6 bases). Germline assignment: CDR1 SGHRS and CDR2 YFSETQ. The CDR3 runs 15 residues. V lost 3 bases to trimming and J lost 0 bases, with 9 bases between them. CDR3 in amino acids: CASSWGTPNTGELFF. CDR3 nucleotides: TGCGCCAGCAGCTGGGGGACACCGAACACCGGGGAGCTGTTTTTT.

This clone was observed a handful of times. The rearrangement joins TRBV4-1 to TRBJ2-3; TRBD1 matches at 9 bases. Germline V gene sequence: CDR1 MGHRA, CDR2 YSYEKL. The CDR3 is 17 residues long. Trimming removed 4 bases from V and 1 base from J; junction bases left unmatched: 9. The CDR3 is CASSLGTGRSGTDTQYF. CDR3 nucleotides: TGCGCCAGCAGCCTCGGGACAGGGCGATCGGGCACAGATACGCAGTATTTT.

This clone has more than one count but fewer than ten. V usage is TRBV25-1 and J usage is TRBJ2-3, with a weak D call TRBD2 (7 bases). This CDR3 region has 16 residues. Germline CDR1 is MGHDK and CDR2 is SYGVNS. Trimming cost V 11 bases and J 0 bases, with 21 bases left between them. CDR3: CASQGRGSSSTDTQYF. CDR3 nucleotides: TGTGCCTCTCAGGGGCGGGGGAGTTCTAGCACAGATACGCAGTATTTT.

This clone was detected once. This sequence joins TRBV30 and TRBJ2-2; maybe TRBD1 (6 bases). This CDR3 spans 15 amino acids. Germline V gene data show CDR1 as GTSNPN and CDR2 as SVGIG (reference sequence). The CDR3 DNA is TGTGCTCTAAGGGGGAGCGTTTTGAACACCGGGGAGCTGTTTTTT. It encodes CALRGSVLNTGELFF. The whole variable domain, filled in from reference TRBV30 and TRBJ2-2, reads SQTIHQWPATLVQPVGSPLSLECTVEGTSNPNLYWYRQAAGRGLQLLFYSVGIGQISSEVPQNLSASRPQDRQFILSSKKLLLSDSGFYLCALRGSVLNTGELFFGEGSRLTVL.

Relative to its sample, this clone is medium-sized (0.01 to 0.1%). J is TRBJ2-1 and V is TRBV11-2, with a tentative D call TRBD2 (6 bases). In germline, CDR1 is SGHAT, CDR2 FQNNGV. The CDR3 extends over 12 amino acids. V was pared by 5 bases and J by 16 bases, with 18 bases between. The CDR3 here is CASSPDLANLFF. CDR3 nucleotides: TGTGCCAGCAGCCCAGACCTAGCGAATCTATTCTTC.

There are a few counts of this clone. This sequence joins TRBV20-1 and TRBJ2-5; no definite D call. The CDR3 runs to 10 residues. V was pared by 6 bases and J by 2 bases, with 4 bases between. CDR1 DFQATT and CDR2 SNEGSKA come from the germline V gene (reference sequence). CDR3 region: CSAYQETQYF. CDR3 DNA sequence: TGCAGTGCGTATCAAGAGACCCAGTACTTC.

The CDR3 here is CASSRTGEGTEAFF. In DNA form, the CDR3 reads TGTGCCAGCAGCCGGACAGGGGAGGGCACTGAAGCTTTCTTT. This sequence joins TRBV6-6 and TRBJ1-1; 9 nucleotides align to TRBD1. With V trimmed by 6 bases and J by 4 bases, 6 bases remained unmatched. Germline CDR1 is MNHNY and CDR2 is SVGAGI (reference sequence). The CDR3 totals 14 residues.

This chain connects TRBV29-1 to TRBJ2-4; 10 bases map to TRBD1. This CDR3 region has 15 residues. The trim removed 0 bases at V and 6 bases at J, leaving 5 bases unmatched. CDR1 and CDR2 from the germline V gene are SQVTM and ANQGSEA. CDR3 nucleotide sequence: TGCAGCGTTGAAGATCGGAGGACAGGGGGAAACATTCAGTACTTC. Amino acid sequence: CSVEDRRTGGNIQYF.

This clone was seen only a few times. Other DNA sequences from this sample encode an identical CDR3 as well. The chain joins TRBV2 to TRBJ2-7, with 7 bases that match TRBD1. The V and J ends lost 4 bases and 2 bases, in that order; junction bases with no gene match: 2. Looked up from germline, CDR1 is SNHLY and CDR2 is FYNNEI. This CDR3 region has 13 residues. The CDR3 loop is CASSGQGTYEQYF. CDR3 coding DNA: TGTGCCAGCAGTGGACAGGGCACCTACGAGCAGTACTTC.

V usage is TRBV6-5 and J usage is TRBJ2-3; 8 bases are a match to TRBD1. This CDR3 has 14 residues. Unmatched junction bases numbered 5, after V lost 6 bases and J lost 3 bases. Germline V gene data show CDR1 as MNHEY and CDR2 as SVGAGI. Here the CDR3 DNA reads TGTGCCAGCAGCCGGGACAGGAAAACAGATACGCAGTATTTT. It codes for CASSRDRKTDTQYF.

V is TRBV9 and J is TRBJ2-3, with unresolved D. Trimming took off 4 bases at V and 5 bases at J, with 17 bases between the two ends. Germline CDR1 and CDR2: SGDLS and YYNGEE. This CDR3 is built from 15 residues. This CDR3 reads CASSPRRRLEDTQYF. The DNA of the CDR3 is TGTGCCAGCAGCCCCCGCCGGAGATTGGAAGATACGCAGTATTTT.

This clone was found a few times. This sequence joins TRBV10-3 and TRBJ2-2; no definite D call. This CDR3 comprises 12 residues. Germline V gene sequence: CDR1 ENHRY, CDR2 SYGVKD. V was trimmed by 5 bases and J by 5 bases, leaving 6 bases between them. The chain's CDR3 is CAISQETGELFF. DNA for the CDR3: TGTGCCATCAGTCAAGAGACCGGGGAGCTGTTTTTT.

This clone was detected a few times. The J gene is TRBJ1-5, the V gene TRBV19; maybe TRBD1 (5 bases). Trimming cost V 2 bases and J 0 bases, with 11 bases left between them. CDR3 length: 16 residues. Germline V gene sequence: CDR1 LNHDA, CDR2 SQIVND (reference sequence). For the CDR3, the DNA is TGTGCCAGTAGTATATCGGACAAGGCTAGCAATCAGCCCCAGCATTTT. The encoded protein is CASSISDKASNQPQHF.

The chain uses TRBV25-1 and TRBJ2-7; D is undetermined. Germline CDR1 reads MGHDK; CDR2 reads SYGVNS. The CDR3 is 10 residues long. Trimming left V 8 bases short and J 2 bases short, with 4 bases between. CDR3 loop: CASGAYEQYF. CDR3 coding DNA: TGTGCCAGCGGGGCCTACGAGCAGTACTTC.

This sequence joins TRBV23-1 and TRBJ1-2; D remains ambiguous. TRBV23-1 is filed as an ORF, its function uncertain. The CDR3 totals 14 residues. Trimming took off 4 bases at V and 2 bases at J, with 11 bases between the two ends. Here the CDR3 DNA reads TGCGCCAGCAGTCCCAGCCGGCTGAACTATGGCTACACCTTC. Encoded protein: CASSPSRLNYGYTF.

CDR3 coding DNA: TGTGCCAGCAAAGTGGGTCATAACTCCTACGAGCAGTACTTC. Encoded protein: CASKVGHNSYEQYF. V gene TRBV27 combines with J gene TRBJ2-5; D gene unclear. The DNA end lines up better with TRBJ2-7; the J call may be wrong. The germline V gene has CDR1 MNHEY and CDR2 SMNVEV (reference sequence). The CDR3 runs 14 residues.

This clone has only a few counts. The rearrangement joins TRBV7-9 to TRBJ2-3; TRBD1 or TRBD2 may be the D gene (5 bases each). The CDR3 totals 15 residues. Germline values: CDR1 SEHNR, CDR2 FQNEAQ (reference sequence). The germline V and J ends were trimmed by 3 bases and 0 bases, with 10 bases remaining between them. Here the CDR3 reads CASSLGPTSTDTQYF. Written as DNA, the CDR3 is TGTGCCAGCAGCTTGGGACCGACTAGCACAGATACGCAGTATTTT.

This clone has just one count. The V and J genes are TRBV5-1 and TRBJ1-6; D not certain. The V end was cut by 0 bases, the J end by 5 bases, with 9 bases between. CDR1 SGHRS and CDR2 YFSETQ come from the germline V gene. CDR3 length: 15 residues. CDR3 sequence reads: CASSLAPANNSPLHF. The DNA for the CDR3 is TGCGCCAGCAGCTTGGCGCCGGCAAATAATTCACCCCTCCACTTT. Variable domain in full (rest from reference TRBV5-1 and TRBJ1-6): KAGVTQTPRYLIKTRGQQVTLSCSPISGHRSVSWYQQTPGQGLQFLFEYFSETQRNKGNFPGRFSGRQFSNSRSEMNVSTLELGDSALYLCASSLAPANNSPLHFGNGTRLTVT.

This chain connects TRBV9 to TRBJ1-5, with 8 bases that match TRBD1. CDR1 is SGDLS, CDR2 YYNGEE, per germline. The CDR3 runs to 15 residues. The ends lost 1 base at V and 5 bases at J; junction bases unmatched: 5. The CDR3 here is CASSVQGAEDQPQHF. Written as DNA, the CDR3 is TGTGCCAGCAGCGTACAGGGGGCGGAGGATCAGCCCCAGCATTTT.

V is TRBV6-5 and J is TRBJ2-7, with 7 bases fitting TRBD1. V shed 8 bases and J 7 bases; nucleotides not matched to a gene: 17. This CDR3 comprises 15 residues. CDR1 MNHEY and CDR2 SVGAGI come from the germline V gene. CDR3 sequence (DNA): TGTGCCAGCCAGGGGGATTTCACCCCGGCGCTTGAGCAGTACTTC. This translates into CASQGDFTPALEQYF.

CDR3 in DNA: TGTGCCAGCAGCCGGATAGACACCACCGCGGGAAACACCATATATTTT. Translating it yields CASSRIDTTAGNTIYF. The rearrangement links TRBV4-2 to TRBJ1-3, with no clear D. CDR3 length: 16 residues. The germline V gene encodes CDR1 LGHNA and CDR2 YNFKEQ. The V gene lost 4 bases and the J gene lost 4 bases, with 17 bases spanning the gap.

This clone turned up a few times. The rearrangement links TRBV7-8 to TRBJ2-5; a weak D match, TRBD2 (5 bases). V was cut by 1 base and J by 1 base, with 13 bases left in between. The CDR3 is made up of 16 amino acids. Germline CDR1 SGHVS, CDR2 FQNEAQ. The CDR3 is CASSLGGSGTQETQYF. In DNA, the CDR3 is TGTGCCAGCAGCTTAGGAGGCAGCGGAACCCAAGAGACCCAGTACTTC.

The chain links TRBV6-1 to TRBJ2-3; the D gene is possibly TRBD2 (6 bases). Trimming cost V 1 base and J 0 bases, with 17 bases left between them. Germline V lookup: CDR1 MNHNS, CDR2 SASEGT. The CDR3 has 18 amino acids. The CDR3 reads CASSEGGSSALSTDTQYF. For the CDR3, the DNA is TGTGCCAGCAGTGAAGGGGGCTCTAGCGCGCTTAGCACAGATACGCAGTATTTT.

There are a few counts of this clone. This chain's CDR3 is CAWRTSGGNEQFF. As DNA, the CDR3 is TGTGCCTGGAGGACTAGCGGAGGCAATGAGCAGTTCTTC. This chain uses TRBV30 with TRBJ2-1; 9 bases agree with TRBD2. The J segment lost 6 bases and the V segment lost 3 bases, leaving 3 bases of the junction unmatched. The CDR3 is made up of 13 amino acids. From germline, CDR1 is GTSNPN and CDR2 SVGIG (reference sequence).

V and J are TRBV6-5 and TRBJ2-6; 8 bases map to TRBD1. Trimming took 6 bases from V and 2 from J; bases not matched to a gene: 3. Germline V gene sequence: CDR1 MNHEY, CDR2 SVGAGI. The CDR3 totals 15 residues. CDR3 residues: CASRQDRAGANVLTF. As DNA, the CDR3 is TGTGCCAGCAGGCAGGACAGGGCTGGGGCCAACGTCCTGACTTTC.

This chain links TRBV7-2 with TRBJ2-7; 9 bases are shared with TRBD2. Trimming took 2 bases from V and 3 from J; bases not matched to a gene: 5. The V gene's germline CDR1 is SGHTA and CDR2 FQGNSA. The CDR3 contains 15 residues. CDR3 sequence (DNA): TGTGCCAGCAGCTTACTTAGCGGGAGCGGCTACGAGCAGTACTTC. Translating gives CASSLLSGSGYEQYF.

This clone was seen a few times. This rearrangement joins TRBV6-5 to TRBJ2-2; D is undetermined. CDR1 is MNHEY, CDR2 SVGAGI, per germline. This CDR3 is built from 15 residues. With 2 bases removed from V and 4 bases from J, the gap between germline ends came to 11 bases. The CDR3 coding sequence is TGTGCCAGCAGTTACGATAGGTCCTCCACCGGGGAGCTGTTTTTT. Translating gives CASSYDRSSTGELFF.